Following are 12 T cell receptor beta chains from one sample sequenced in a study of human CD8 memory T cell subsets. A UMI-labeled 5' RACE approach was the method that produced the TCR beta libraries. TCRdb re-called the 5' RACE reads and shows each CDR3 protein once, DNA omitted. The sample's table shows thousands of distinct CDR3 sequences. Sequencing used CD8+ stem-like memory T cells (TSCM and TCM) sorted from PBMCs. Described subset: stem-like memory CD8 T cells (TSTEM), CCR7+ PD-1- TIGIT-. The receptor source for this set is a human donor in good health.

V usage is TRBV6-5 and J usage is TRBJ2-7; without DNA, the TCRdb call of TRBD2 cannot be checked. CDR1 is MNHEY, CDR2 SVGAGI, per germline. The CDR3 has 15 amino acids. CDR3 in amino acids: CASSYSHGSSNEQYF.

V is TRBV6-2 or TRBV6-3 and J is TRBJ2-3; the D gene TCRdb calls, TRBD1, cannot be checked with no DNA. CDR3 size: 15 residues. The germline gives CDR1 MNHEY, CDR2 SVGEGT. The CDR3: CASSPGTGEADTQYF.

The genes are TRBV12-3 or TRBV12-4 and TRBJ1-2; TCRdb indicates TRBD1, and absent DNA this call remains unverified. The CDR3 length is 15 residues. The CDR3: CASSSWDRGDYGYTF.

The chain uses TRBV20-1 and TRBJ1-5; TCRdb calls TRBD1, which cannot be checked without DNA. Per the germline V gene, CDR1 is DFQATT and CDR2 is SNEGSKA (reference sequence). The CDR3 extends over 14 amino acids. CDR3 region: CSAVGGDGYQPQHF.

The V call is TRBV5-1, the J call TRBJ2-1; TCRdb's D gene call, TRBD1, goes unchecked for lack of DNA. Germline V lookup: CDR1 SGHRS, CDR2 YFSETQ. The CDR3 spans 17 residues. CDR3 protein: CASSLQGQPSSYNEQFF.

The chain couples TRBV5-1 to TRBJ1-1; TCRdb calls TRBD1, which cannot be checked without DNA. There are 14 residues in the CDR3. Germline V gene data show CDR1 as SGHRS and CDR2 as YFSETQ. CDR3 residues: CASSPNRGDTEAFF.

CDR3 sequence: CASSDASGHYNEQFF. The rearrangement links TRBV10-2 to TRBJ2-1; TCRdb returns TRBD2, unconfirmable since there is no DNA. CDR3 length equals 15 residues. Per germline, CDR1 WSHSY and CDR2 SAAADI.

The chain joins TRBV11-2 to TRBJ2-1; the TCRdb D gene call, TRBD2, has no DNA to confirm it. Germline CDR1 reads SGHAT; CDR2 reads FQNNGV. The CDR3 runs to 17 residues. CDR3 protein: CASSGLAGGHIYNEQFF.

The chain's CDR3 is CASSPWAGGGGELFF. The gene calls are TRBV14 and TRBJ2-2; TCRdb's D call, TRBD1, is unchecked because there is no DNA. Germline V gives CDR1 SGHDN, CDR2 FVKESK. The CDR3 has 15 amino acids.

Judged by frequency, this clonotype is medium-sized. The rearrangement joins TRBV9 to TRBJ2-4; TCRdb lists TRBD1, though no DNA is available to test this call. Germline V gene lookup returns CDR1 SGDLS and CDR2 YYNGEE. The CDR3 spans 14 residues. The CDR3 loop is CASSPGTGKNIQYF.

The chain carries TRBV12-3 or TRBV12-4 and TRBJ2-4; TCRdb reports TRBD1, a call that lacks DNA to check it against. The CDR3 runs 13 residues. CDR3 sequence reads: CASSEGSKNIQYF.

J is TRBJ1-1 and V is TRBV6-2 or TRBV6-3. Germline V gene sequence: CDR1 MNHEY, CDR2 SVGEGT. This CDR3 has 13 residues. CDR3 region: CASSYNDGTEAFF.